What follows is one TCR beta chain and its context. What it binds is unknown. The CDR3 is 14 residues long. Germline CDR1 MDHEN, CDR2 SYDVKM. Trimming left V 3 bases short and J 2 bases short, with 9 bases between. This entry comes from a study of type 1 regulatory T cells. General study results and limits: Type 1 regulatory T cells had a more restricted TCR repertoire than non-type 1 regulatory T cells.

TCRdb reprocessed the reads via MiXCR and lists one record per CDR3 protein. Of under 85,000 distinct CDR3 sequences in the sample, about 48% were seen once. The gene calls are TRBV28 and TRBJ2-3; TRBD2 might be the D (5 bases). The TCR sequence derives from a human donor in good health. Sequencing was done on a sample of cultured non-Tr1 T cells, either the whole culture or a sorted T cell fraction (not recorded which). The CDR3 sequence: CASSFPGSTDTQYF. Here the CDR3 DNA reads TGTGCCAGCAGTTTCCCGGGGTCCACAGATACGCAGTATTTT.